One and the same sample provided the 29 T cell receptor beta chains below, sequenced in a study of glioma-infiltrating T cells. The iRepertoire nested amplicon-rescue multiplex PCR amplified TCR alpha and beta CDR3s from RNA. TCRdb independently ran MiXCR on the multiplex PCR reads; one entry per CDR3 protein. Of 90,000 or so distinct CDR3 sequences listed, about 37% are singletons. Sequenced input: glioma tissue, nonneoplastic brain tissue, or PBMCs (not recorded which). The receptors were gathered from a human donor with low-grade glioma or glioblastoma, undergoing nonglioma brain surgery, or in good health (not recorded which).

Only a few counts were recorded for this clonotype. The chain recombines TRBV29-1 with TRBJ2-2; D may correspond to TRBD1 or TRBD2 (7 bases each). Germline loops: CDR1 SQVTM, CDR2 ANQGSEA. V was clipped by 3 bases and J by 6 bases, with 11 bases between them. This CDR3 is 13 amino acids long. CDR3 region: CSVDQGGAGELFF. CDR3 DNA: TGCAGCGTTGACCAGGGGGGGGCCGGGGAGCTGTTTTTT.

This chain connects TRBV10-2 to TRBJ2-7, with 11 bases lining up with TRBD1. CDR1 WSHSY and CDR2 SAAADI come from the germline V gene. The CDR3 contains 15 residues. V was pared by 3 bases and J by 2 bases, with 3 bases of the junction left unmatched. The CDR3 DNA follows: TGCGCCAGCAGTGACCGGACAGGGGGCACCTACGAGCAGTACTTC. This translates into CASSDRTGGTYEQYF.

V usage is TRBV20-1 and J usage is TRBJ2-3; TRBD2 agrees at 9 bases. Per the germline V gene, CDR1 is DFQATT and CDR2 is SNEGSKA (reference sequence). The V and J ends lost 0 bases and 13 bases, in that order; junction bases with no gene match: 14. The CDR3 runs to 15 residues. The CDR3 nucleotides are TGCAGTGCTAGAGATGGAGGGACTAGCACAGATACAAAGTATTTT. It is translated as CSARDGGTSTDTKYF.

With respect to this clonotype: An end of the junction does not agree with germline; a read error may underlie this. V usage is TRBV19 and J usage is TRBJ2-1, with no clear D. CDR3 length: 11 amino acids. CDR1 and CDR2 (germline): LNHDA, SQIVND (reference sequence). CDR3 in amino acids: CASSIYSEQFF. The DNA of the CDR3 is TGTGCCAGTAGTATATACAGTGAGCAGTTCTTC. Combining the CDR3 with reference TRBV19 and TRBJ2-1 gives the whole variable domain DGGITQSPKYLFRKEGQNVTLSCEQNLNHDAMYWYRQDPGQGLRLIYYSQIVNDFQKGDIAEGYSVSREKKESFPLTVTSAQKNPTAFYLCASSIYSEQFFGPGTRLTVL.

The chain combines TRBV30 with TRBJ2-5, with 7 bases that match TRBD1. After removal of 4 bases from V and 0 bases from J, the junction contained 8 bases not matched to a gene. The CDR3 consists of 15 residues. CDR1 and CDR2 from the germline V gene are GTSNPN and SVGIG (reference sequence). For the CDR3, the DNA is TGTGCCTGGAATAGGGACAGCAGTTACCAAGAGACCCAGTACTTC. It encodes CAWNRDSSYQETQYF.

The gene calls are TRBV25-1 and TRBJ2-1; the D gene is possibly TRBD1 (7 bases). V gave up 6 bases and J gave up 3 bases, with 12 bases separating them. The CDR3 extends over 14 amino acids. Germline CDR1 and CDR2: MGHDK and SYGVNS. The CDR3 loop reads CASSAGQNYNEQFF. The CDR3 DNA follows: TGTGCCAGCAGCGCGGGACAGAACTACAATGAGCAGTTCTTC.

This clonotype was seen a handful of times. V gene TRBV5-1 combines with J gene TRBJ2-1; possible D gene TRBD2, 7 bases. This CDR3 spans 15 amino acids. Trimming shortened V by 2 bases and J by 4 bases, and 13 bases separated the two germline ends. Germline CDR1 SGHRS, CDR2 YFSETQ. This chain's CDR3 is CASSLQGGGYNEQFF. The CDR3, as DNA: TGCGCCAGCAGCTTACAGGGAGGGGGTTACAATGAGCAGTTCTTC.

This clonotype occurred many times. A clone one base away is much larger, so this may be a read error. Because the CDR3 is missing its conserved closing phenylalanine or tryptophan, this is likely a read error. The V call is TRBV20-1, the J call TRBJ2-1; D is ambiguous. CDR1 and CDR2 (germline): DFQATT, SNEGSKA (reference sequence). The V end was cut by 3 bases, the J end by 2 bases, with 11 bases between. The CDR3 totals 14 residues. The CDR3 region is CSARGATTYNEQFS. The CDR3 nucleotides are TGCAGTGCTAGGGGCGCTACGACCTACAATGAGCAGTTCTCC.

This clonotype has a count of ten or more. This chain links TRBV28 with TRBJ2-1; maybe TRBD1 (5 bases). The CDR3 sequence is 13 residues long. Germline lookup yields CDR1 MDHEN and CDR2 SYDVKM. V lost 4 bases to trimming and J lost 8 bases, with 12 bases between them. The chain's CDR3 is CASSSPGRDEQFF. Here the CDR3 DNA reads TGTGCCAGCAGTTCCCCGGGCAGGGATGAGCAGTTCTTC.

This clonotype was seen at least ten times. The V and J genes are TRBV5-1 and TRBJ2-3, with D possibly matching TRBD2 (6 bases). The ends were cut back, 0 bases at V and 0 bases at J, with 8 bases in the middle. The CDR3 loop spans 15 amino acids. Germline values: CDR1 SGHRS, CDR2 YFSETQ. CDR3 in DNA: TGCGCCAGCAGCTTGGTACTAGCCAGCACAGATACGCAGTATTTT. Protein product: CASSLVLASTDTQYF.

Remarks on this clonotype: It may be a read error: a sequence one base away is much more abundant. The genes are TRBV7-3 and TRBJ2-4; D is unresolved. V lost 1 base and J lost 8, with 9 bases in between. In germline, CDR1 is SGHTA, CDR2 FQGTGA. The CDR3 extends over 13 amino acids. DNA for the CDR3: TGTGCCAGCAGCTTAATAGAAGGATACATTCAGTACTTC. It codes for CASSLIEGYIQYF.

Notes on this clonotype: This may arise from a read error, as a much more abundant clone is one base away. Since no conserved phenylalanine or tryptophan closes the CDR3, a read error is the likely cause. The chain has TRBV7-9 and TRBJ1-3; D gene ambiguous. The length of the CDR3 is 15 residues. With 2 bases removed from V and 0 bases from J, the gap between germline ends came to 8 bases. Germline lookup yields CDR1 SEHNR and CDR2 FQNEAQ (reference sequence). CDR3 sequence: CASSLSTSSGNTIYS. The CDR3 region has the DNA TGTGCCAGCAGCTTAAGTACCTCCTCTGGAAACACCATATATTCT.

This clonotype occurred many times. This sequence joins TRBV3-1 and TRBJ1-2; maybe TRBD1 (5 bases). The CDR3 contains 15 residues. V was trimmed by 3 bases and J by 2 bases, leaving 13 bases between them. Germline assignment: CDR1 LGHDT and CDR2 YNNKEL (reference sequence). CDR3 loop: CASSQTGHGNYGYTF. For the CDR3, the DNA is TGTGCCAGCAGCCAGACGGGGCACGGGAACTATGGCTACACCTTC.

This clonotype was seen at least ten times. The chain combines TRBV29-1 with TRBJ2-5; D uncertain. In germline, CDR1 is SQVTM, CDR2 ANQGSEA. V lost 4 bases, J lost 2 bases, and 5 bases lay in between. The CDR3 totals 11 residues. As DNA, the CDR3 is TGCAGCGTTGCAGTACAAGAGACCCAGTACTTC. Translation gives CSVAVQETQYF. Using reference TRBV29-1 and TRBJ2-5 for the parts outside the CDR3, the full variable domain is SAVISQKPSRDICQRGTSLTIQCQVDSQVTMMFWYRQQPGQSLTLIATANQGSEATYESGFVIDKFPISRPNLTFSTLTVSNMSPEDSSIYLCSVAVQETQYFGPGTRLLVL.

This clonotype was counted ten times or more. The rearrangement joins TRBV19 to TRBJ1-2; 9 nucleotides match TRBD1. CDR3 length: 15 amino acids. Trimming at V came to 5 bases and at J to 2 bases, leaving 6 bases not matched to a gene. Looked up from germline, CDR1 is LNHDA and CDR2 is SQIVND (reference sequence). The CDR3 sequence: CASSPGTGPNYGYTF. In nucleotides, the CDR3 is TGTGCCAGTAGTCCGGGGACAGGGCCAAACTATGGCTACACCTTC.

V gene TRBV18 combines with J gene TRBJ2-7; 8 nucleotides agree with TRBD1. Germline V gene lookup returns CDR1 KGHSH and CDR2 LQKENI. With 3 bases clipped from V and 5 bases from J, the junction kept 12 bases outside the gene matches. This CDR3 has 16 amino acids. DNA for the CDR3: TGTGCCAGCTCACCCCCCCGGGCAGGACAGGGCCACGAGCAGTACTTC. It specifies CASSPPRAGQGHEQYF.

There are many counts of this clonotype. The gene calls are TRBV7-6 and TRBJ2-7, with unresolved D. V was shortened by 2 bases and J by 5 bases, with 7 bases between the two germline ends. This CDR3 is 12 amino acids long. The germline gives CDR1 SGHVS, CDR2 FNYEAQ. CDR3 loop: CASSLKYDEQYF. DNA of the CDR3: TGTGCCAGCAGCTTAAAATACGACGAGCAGTACTTC.

This clonotype was observed many times. This chain uses TRBV6-1 with TRBJ2-3; possible D gene TRBD2, 6 bases. The CDR3 consists of 15 residues. Trimming removed 5 bases from V and 2 bases from J, with 14 bases in between. From germline, CDR1 is MNHNS and CDR2 SASEGT. CDR3 protein: CASSTQGGTTDTQYF. The CDR3 DNA is TGTGCCAGCAGTACCCAAGGAGGGACCACAGATACGCAGTATTTT.

At least ten counts were recorded for this clonotype. This chain links TRBV9 with TRBJ1-5, with 8 bases lining up with TRBD1. Per germline, CDR1 SGDLS and CDR2 YYNGEE. The trim removed 0 bases at V and 5 bases at J, leaving 7 bases unmatched. CDR3 length: 16 residues. This chain's CDR3 is CASSVGGTGSDQPQHF. CDR3 nucleotide sequence: TGTGCCAGCAGCGTAGGGGGGACAGGTTCCGATCAGCCCCAGCATTTT.

This clonotype was seen repeatedly, ten times or more. This rearrangement joins TRBV6-2 or TRBV6-3 to TRBJ2-5, with D perhaps matching TRBD2 (5 bases). CDR1 and CDR2 from the germline V gene are MNHEY and SVGEGT. The length of the CDR3 is 15 residues. The V end was cut by 5 bases, the J end by 3 bases, with 16 bases between. CDR3 sequence (DNA): TGTGCCAGCAGTAGCCGCCCTCCGGAGGAAGAGACCCAGTACTTC. It yields the protein CASSSRPPEEETQYF.

This clonotype appeared many times. V gene TRBV3-1 combines with J gene TRBJ1-5, with 11 bases lining up with TRBD1. Germline loops: CDR1 LGHDT, CDR2 YNNKEL (reference sequence). The CDR3 totals 15 residues. The V segment lost 6 bases and the J segment 5 bases; nucleotides outside the gene matches: 6. The CDR3 DNA sequence: TGTGCCAGCAGACATGGACAGGGGGCAGATCAGCCCCAGCATTTT. This gives the protein CASRHGQGADQPQHF.

As regards this clonotype: The junction departs from germline at one end; a sequencing error may be responsible. The chain couples TRBV11-1 to TRBJ2-1; 12 nucleotides match TRBD2. Germline V gene sequence: CDR1 SGHAT, CDR2 FQDESV (reference sequence). There are 14 residues in the CDR3. CDR3 nucleotide sequence: TGTGCCAGCAGCTGGACTAGCGGGGTATACGAGCGGTTCTTC. Its protein product is CASSWTSGVYERFF.

At least ten counts were recorded for this clonotype. This sequence joins TRBV12-3 or TRBV12-4 and TRBJ1-3, with D tentatively TRBD1 (5 bases). V shed 6 bases and J shed 4 bases, with 13 bases lying between them. CDR3 size: 14 residues. As DNA, the CDR3 is TGTGCCAGCAGGATCACAGGTCCCGGAAACACCATATATTTT. Protein: CASRITGPGNTIYF.

This clonotype was seen at least ten times. The chain recombines TRBV7-2 with TRBJ2-7; D may be TRBD2 (5 bases). Deletions cut 1 base from V and 5 bases from J, with 15 bases between. Germline V gene lookup returns CDR1 SGHTA and CDR2 FQGNSA. The CDR3 loop spans 15 amino acids. This CDR3 reads CASSLGSGLRDEQYF. The CDR3 nucleotides are TGTGCCAGCAGCTTAGGAAGCGGCCTCCGGGACGAGCAGTACTTC.

This clonotype was seen repeatedly, ten times or more. The chain uses TRBV29-1 and TRBJ1-5, with TRBD1 matching over 7 bases. Germline trimming cut 6 bases from V and 4 bases from J; bases unmatched to any gene: 9. The CDR3 loop spans 14 amino acids. Germline CDR1 SQVTM, CDR2 ANQGSEA. The CDR3 loop is CSVRGTDPNQPQHF. CDR3 in DNA: TGCAGCGTCCGTGGGACAGACCCAAATCAGCCCCAGCATTTT.

As for this clonotype: The junction departs from the called germline gene at one end, perhaps through a read error. The chain uses TRBV11-2 and TRBJ2-1; D possibly corresponds to TRBD2 (6 bases). The CDR3 has 15 amino acids. CDR1 is SGHAT and CDR2 is FQNNGV in the germline V gene. The DNA for the CDR3 is TGTACCAGCAGCCCTAGATGGGGAGGATACAATGAGCAGTTCTTC. Encoded protein: CTSSPRWGGYNEQFF.

Note on this clonotype: A much more abundant neighbour one base away suggests this may be a read error. The chain employs TRBV2 and TRBJ2-2, with D uncertain. The CDR3 length is 12 residues. The ends were cut back, 1 base at V and 7 bases at J, with 4 bases in the middle. Germline CDR1 reads SNHLY; CDR2 reads FYNNEI. CDR3 amino acids: CASSEGYGELFF. The CDR3 nucleotides are TGTGCCAGCAGTGAAGGGTACGGGGAGCTGTTTTTT.

This clonotype was counted ten times or more. CDR3 DNA sequence: TGTGCCACCAGCAGATTTCCTAGCGGGGGGAACTCCTACGAGCAGTACTTC. It encodes CATSRFPSGGNSYEQYF. V usage is TRBV15 and J usage is TRBJ2-7; 11 bases are shared with TRBD2. Per germline, CDR1 LNHNV and CDR2 YYDKDF (reference sequence). Trimming removed 2 bases from V and 0 bases from J; junction bases left unmatched: 6. The CDR3 sequence is 17 residues long. The whole variable domain, remainder taken from reference TRBV15 and TRBJ2-7, is DAMVIQNPRYQVTQFGKPVTLSCSQTLNHNVMYWYQQKSSQAPKLLFHYYDKDFNNEADTPDNFQSRRPNTSFCFLDIRSPGLGDTAMYLCATSRFPSGGNSYEQYFGPGTRLTVT.

This clonotype has a single count. This sequence joins TRBV2 and TRBJ1-5, with TRBD1 identical over 10 bases. Per germline, CDR1 SNHLY and CDR2 FYNNEI. This CDR3 is 14 amino acids long. Losses at the gene ends were 6 bases for V and 6 bases for J; bases not matched to a gene: 5. CDR3 in DNA: TGTGCCAGCAGAGGACAGGGGGAGGGTCAGCCCCAGCATTTT. It yields the protein CASRGQGEGQPQHF.